The TCR beta chain under discussion was sequenced for a study of cytomegalovirus exposure and HLA in healthy donors. Study-wide points: The authors reported that TCR beta sequences could predict HLA-A and HLA-B alleles. These predictions were accurate for most subjects in the first cohort. Cytomegalovirus status was reportedly diagnosed by the classifier with high sensitivity and specificity. The study flagged 150 to 200 TCR beta chains as cytomegalovirus-associated.

The PCR ran on 60 Vbeta and 13 Jbeta primers. TCRdb's copy holds only in-frame clones and misses some; the assay was immunoSEQ multiplex PCR. The repertoire has roughly 100,000 clones, 13% to 15% of them found once; the top ten carry roughly 0.79%. The CDR3 has 15 residues. V was pared by 5 bases and J by 0 bases, with 5 bases of the junction left unmatched. The germline CDR1 and CDR2 sequences are MDHEN and SYDVKM. About this clone itself: Its target is unknown. Other DNA sequences in the same sample also yield this CDR3.

The origin of this receptor is a female donor in good health and CMV-seronegative. This chain links TRBV28 with TRBJ1-1, with TRBD1 matching over 8 bases. Sequencing was carried out using PBMCs. This chain's CDR3 is CASSPGQGVNTEAFF. The CDR3 DNA is TGTGCCAGCAGTCCCGGACAGGGAGTGAACACTGAAGCTTTCTTT.